This T cell receptor beta chain was sequenced for a study of vaccination and CD4 T cells after COVID-19 (dated by TCRdb to the early 2020s). Regarding the study in general: Convalescent patients had a positive SARS-CoV-2 result on nasal swab PCR, and of these patients, several had mild disease and one had severe disease. Six males and four females were included in the convalescent cohort, with two Hispanic individuals, seven Caucasians, two Asians and one multiracial person represented. Participants received two doses of either the Pfizer-BioNTech BNT162b2 vaccine (n=8) or the Moderna mRNA-1273 vaccine (n=2). Post-COVID blood samples from convalescent patients were collected a median of roughly 100 days after diagnosis, with a range of roughly 30 to 170 days. The time from the second vaccine dose to post-vaccine blood sampling had a median of roughly 70 days and ranged from roughly 13 to 241 days. A few convalescent patients gave samples both early after vaccination (day 14) and late after vaccination (days 161 to 241). In around 10 COVID-19 convalescent patients and several infection-naive healthy vaccine recipients, researchers compared the spike-specific CD4+ TCR repertoire from before mRNA vaccination with the repertoire from after. What the work shows at the level of the full study, not this receptor alone: In convalescent patients, nearly all vaccine-specific clones (304 of 307) were found to be mono-reactive for SARS-CoV-2 spike rather than cross-reactive with common cold coronaviruses. Among convalescent patients, a median about 86% of the SARS-CoV-2-reactive clones seen after vaccination appeared only after vaccination, which suggests priming specific to the vaccine. The median count of SARS-CoV-2-reactive clonotypes went up from around 23 after infection to around 38 after vaccination, although the change was not significant. Relatively few convalescent patients were included in the study, and early timepoints after natural infection were not analyzed.

Judged by its sample share, this clonotype qualifies as large (0.1 to 1%). Its antigen target is currently unknown. It has no much larger one-base neighbor in the sample; base qualities were not kept. The library was generated by PCR. The sample was run on an Illumina iSeq 100. On the study's bioinformatics: Non-productive sequences were removed, and CDR3s not starting with C, not ending with F or W, or shorter than 7 amino acids were discarded. Using R version 3.6.1, CDR3 homology was evaluated through Levenshtein distances (stringdist) along with unrooted phylogenetic trees (ape). TCRdb reanalyzed the raw reads on its own, using fastp at Q25 for trimming and MiXCR for clone calling, and kept in-frame beta chains. All rows with the same CDR3 protein become a single entry with the most common DNA and genes. Here the V and J calls rest on TCRdb's processing, not on the authors' analysis. The sample data list 30,000 or so distinct CDR3 sequences, and roughly 50% of these were observed just once. The top ten clonotypes cover over 4.5% of the sample.

The cysteine opens and the phenylalanine closes a CDR3 of 13 amino acids. Here the CDR3 DNA is all that survives: 39 bases in frame from base 1. V is trimmed back by 4 bases and J by 3 bases, and the junction contains 0 bases that no gene match accounts for. The germline V gene sets CDR1 to MRHNA and CDR2 to SNTAGT. The time point label for this specimen denotes: late sampling 161 to 241 days after vaccination in three convalescent patients. The convalescent patients' positive SARS-CoV-2 PCR tests fell between March and December 2020, which was before the Alpha, Beta and Delta variants emerged in the United States. PBMCs were separated from whole blood using Ficoll-Paque Plus gradient centrifugation and then either used fresh or cryopreserved at -140C.

The sample consisted of CD4+ T cells from blood, taken about 7 months after SARS-CoV-2 vaccination. The source of this sequence is a human donor who had recovered from COVID-19. This chain joins TRBV6-4 to TRBJ2-3; 8 bases in the middle match TRBD2. The nucleotides read TGTGCCAGCAGTGCTAGCGGGACAGATACGCAGTATTTT. The encoded protein is CASSASGTDTQYF.